This T cell receptor beta chain was observed in a study of technical replicates of blood from several donors. Method: immunoSEQ multiplex PCR; TCRdb's copy keeps in-frame clones and lacks some. The table lists about 75,000 clones, roughly nine tenths of them singletons. This CDR3 has 13 amino acids. The V end lost 3 bases, the J end lost 6 bases, and 11 bases lay between the germline ends. Germline CDR1 ENHRY, CDR2 SYGVKD. This TCR came from a human donor in good health. Some clones in this sample may be carry-over from other donors' samples. The sample was T cells isolated from PBMCs. V usage is TRBV10-3 and J usage is TRBJ1-2; D is unclear. The CDR3 loop reads CAISDLAGNGYTF. The CDR3 nucleotides read TGTGCCATCAGTGACCTCGCGGGGAATGGCTACACCTTC.